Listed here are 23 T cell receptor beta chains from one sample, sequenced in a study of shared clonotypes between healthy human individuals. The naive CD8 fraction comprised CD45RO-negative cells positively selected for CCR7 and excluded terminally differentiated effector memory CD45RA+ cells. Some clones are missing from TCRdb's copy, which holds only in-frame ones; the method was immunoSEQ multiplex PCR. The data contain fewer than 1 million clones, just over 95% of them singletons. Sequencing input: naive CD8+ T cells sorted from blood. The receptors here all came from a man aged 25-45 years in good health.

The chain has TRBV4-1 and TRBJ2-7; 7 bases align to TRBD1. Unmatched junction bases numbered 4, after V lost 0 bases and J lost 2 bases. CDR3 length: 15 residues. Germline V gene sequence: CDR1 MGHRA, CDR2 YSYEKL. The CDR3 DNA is TGCGCCAGCAGCCAAGAAGCCGGGACAGCCTACGAGCAGTACTTC. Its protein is CASSQEAGTAYEQYF.

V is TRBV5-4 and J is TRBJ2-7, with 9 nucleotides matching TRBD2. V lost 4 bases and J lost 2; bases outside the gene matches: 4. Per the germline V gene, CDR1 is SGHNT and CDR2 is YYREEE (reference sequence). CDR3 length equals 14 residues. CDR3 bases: TGTGCCAGCAGCCATAGCGGGGGAACCTACGAGCAGTACTTC. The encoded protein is CASSHSGGTYEQYF. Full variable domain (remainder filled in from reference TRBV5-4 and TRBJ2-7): ETGVTQSPTHLIKTRGQQVTLRCSSQSGHNTVSWYQQALGQGPQFIFQYYREEENGRGNFPPRFSGLQFPNYSSELNVNALELDDSALYLCASSHSGGTYEQYFGPGTRLTVT.

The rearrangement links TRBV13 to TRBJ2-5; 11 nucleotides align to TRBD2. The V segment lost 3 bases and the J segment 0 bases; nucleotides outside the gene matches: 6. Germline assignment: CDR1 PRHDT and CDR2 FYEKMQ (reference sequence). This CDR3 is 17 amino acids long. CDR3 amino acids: CASSLLGTSGYQETQYF. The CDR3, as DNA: TGTGCCAGCAGCTTGCTTGGGACTAGCGGATACCAAGAGACCCAGTACTTC.

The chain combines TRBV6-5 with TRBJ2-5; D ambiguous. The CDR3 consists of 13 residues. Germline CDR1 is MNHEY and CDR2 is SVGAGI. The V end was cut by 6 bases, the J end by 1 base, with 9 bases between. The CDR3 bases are TGTGCCAGCAGCGGGTCGCTCCAAGAGACCCAGTACTTC. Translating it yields CASSGSLQETQYF.

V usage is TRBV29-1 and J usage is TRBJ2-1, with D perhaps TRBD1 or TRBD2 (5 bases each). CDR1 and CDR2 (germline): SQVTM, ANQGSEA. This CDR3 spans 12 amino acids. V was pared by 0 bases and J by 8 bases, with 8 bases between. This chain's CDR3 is CSVEDVGDEQFF. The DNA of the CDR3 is TGCAGCGTTGAAGATGTGGGGGATGAGCAGTTCTTC.

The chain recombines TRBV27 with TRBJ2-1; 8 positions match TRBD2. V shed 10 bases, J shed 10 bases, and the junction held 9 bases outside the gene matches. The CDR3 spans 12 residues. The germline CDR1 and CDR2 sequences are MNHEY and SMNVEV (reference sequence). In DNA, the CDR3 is TGTGCCACCGGGAGGGCGACGTTAGAGCAGTTCTTC. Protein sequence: CATGRATLEQFF.

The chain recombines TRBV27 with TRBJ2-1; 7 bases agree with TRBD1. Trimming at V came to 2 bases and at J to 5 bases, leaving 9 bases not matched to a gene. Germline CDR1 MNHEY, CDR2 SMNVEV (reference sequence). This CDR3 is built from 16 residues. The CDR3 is CASSLTPGGVDNEQFF. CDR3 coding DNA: TGTGCCAGCAGTTTAACCCCAGGGGGAGTCGACAATGAGCAGTTCTTC.

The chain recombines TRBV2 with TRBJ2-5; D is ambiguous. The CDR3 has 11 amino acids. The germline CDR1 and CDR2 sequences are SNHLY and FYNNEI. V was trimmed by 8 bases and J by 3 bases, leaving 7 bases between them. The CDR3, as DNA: TGTGCCAGCTGGCAGGAAGAGACCCAGTACTTC. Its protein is CASWQEETQYF. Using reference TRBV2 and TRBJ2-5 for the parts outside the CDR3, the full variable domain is EPEVTQTPSHQVTQMGQEVILRCVPISNHLYFYWYRQILGQKVEFLVSFYNNEISEKSEIFDDQFSVERPDGSNFTLKIRSTKLEDSAMYFCASWQEETQYFGPGTRLLVL.

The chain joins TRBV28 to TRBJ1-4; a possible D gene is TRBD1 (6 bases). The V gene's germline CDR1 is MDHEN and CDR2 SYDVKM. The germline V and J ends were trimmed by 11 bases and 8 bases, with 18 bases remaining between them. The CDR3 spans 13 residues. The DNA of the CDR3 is TGTGCCGCCCACGGCGCAGGGGAAGAAAAACTGTTTTTT. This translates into CAAHGAGEEKLFF.

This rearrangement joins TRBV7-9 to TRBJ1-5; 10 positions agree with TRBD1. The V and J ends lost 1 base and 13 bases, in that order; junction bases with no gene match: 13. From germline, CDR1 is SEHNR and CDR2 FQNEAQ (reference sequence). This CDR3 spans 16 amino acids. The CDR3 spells CASSLGAGGTGEAQHF. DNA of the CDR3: TGTGCCAGCAGCTTAGGAGCTGGTGGGACAGGGGAGGCTCAGCATTTT. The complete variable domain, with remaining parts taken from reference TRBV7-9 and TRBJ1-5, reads DTGVSQNPRHKITKRGQNVTFRCDPISEHNRLYWYRQTLGQGPEFLTYFQNEAQLEKSRLLSDRFSAERPKGSFSTLEIQRTEQGDSAMYLCASSLGAGGTGEAQHFGDGTRLSIL.

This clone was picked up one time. This CDR3 reads CASSVGAQSIQYF. CDR3 DNA sequence: TGTGCCAGCAGCGTGGGGGCGCAGAGCATTCAGTACTTC. The genes are TRBV27 and TRBJ2-4; D is possibly TRBD1 (6 bases). The CDR3 runs 13 residues. Deletions cut 6 bases from V and 9 bases from J, with 15 bases between. Germline V gives CDR1 MNHEY, CDR2 SMNVEV (reference sequence).

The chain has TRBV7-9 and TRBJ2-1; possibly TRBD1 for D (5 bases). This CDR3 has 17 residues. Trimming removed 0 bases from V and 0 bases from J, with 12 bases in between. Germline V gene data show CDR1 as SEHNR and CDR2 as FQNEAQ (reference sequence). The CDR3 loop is CASSLAGHLSSYNEQFF. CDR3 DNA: TGTGCCAGCAGCTTAGCGGGGCACTTGAGCTCCTACAATGAGCAGTTCTTC.

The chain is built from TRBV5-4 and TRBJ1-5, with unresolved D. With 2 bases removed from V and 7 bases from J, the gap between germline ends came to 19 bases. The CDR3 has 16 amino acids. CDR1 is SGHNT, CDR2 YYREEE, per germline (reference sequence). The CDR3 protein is CASSLEKTKGEQPQHF. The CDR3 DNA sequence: TGTGCCAGCAGCTTAGAGAAGACGAAGGGCGAACAGCCCCAGCATTTT.

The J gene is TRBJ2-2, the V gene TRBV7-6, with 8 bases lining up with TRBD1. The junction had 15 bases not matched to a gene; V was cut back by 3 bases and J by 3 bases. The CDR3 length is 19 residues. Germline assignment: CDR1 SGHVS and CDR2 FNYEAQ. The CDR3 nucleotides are TGTGCCAGCAGCTTCCCAACTCGACAGGGGCTTGGAGACACCGGGGAGCTGTTTTTT. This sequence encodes CASSFPTRQGLGDTGELFF.

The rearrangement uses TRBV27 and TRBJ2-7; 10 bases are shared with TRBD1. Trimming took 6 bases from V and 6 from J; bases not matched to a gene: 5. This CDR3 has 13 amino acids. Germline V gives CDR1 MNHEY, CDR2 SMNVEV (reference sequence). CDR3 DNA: TGTGCCAGCAGGACCGGGACAGGGGCCGAGCAGTACTTC. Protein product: CASRTGTGAEQYF.

The CDR3 DNA follows: TGTGCCAGCCAGGGGACAGAATTCTCCTACGAGCAGTACTTC. Amino acids: CASQGTEFSYEQYF. The genes are TRBV2 and TRBJ2-7; 7 bases match TRBD1. V trimming: 8 bases; J trimming: 0 bases; junction bases outside the gene matches: 7. This CDR3 contains 14 residues. The germline gives CDR1 SNHLY, CDR2 FYNNEI.

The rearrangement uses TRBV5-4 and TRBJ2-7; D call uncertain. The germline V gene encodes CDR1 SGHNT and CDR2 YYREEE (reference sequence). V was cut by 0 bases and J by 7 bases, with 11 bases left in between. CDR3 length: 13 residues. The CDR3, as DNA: TGTGCCAGCAGCTTGGGACCTCCTGGAGAGCAGTACTTC. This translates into CASSLGPPGEQYF.

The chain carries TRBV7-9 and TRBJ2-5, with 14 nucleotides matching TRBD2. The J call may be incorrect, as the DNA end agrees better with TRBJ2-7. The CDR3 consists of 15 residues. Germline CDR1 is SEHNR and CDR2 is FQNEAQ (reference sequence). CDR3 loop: CASSTTSGRAYEQYF. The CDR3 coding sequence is TGTGCCAGCAGTACGACTAGCGGGAGGGCCTACGAGCAGTACTTC.

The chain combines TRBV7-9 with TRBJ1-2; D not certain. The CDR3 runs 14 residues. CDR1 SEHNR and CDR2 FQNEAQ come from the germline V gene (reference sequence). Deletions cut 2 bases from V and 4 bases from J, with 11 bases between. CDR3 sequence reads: CASSLLSVTYGYTF. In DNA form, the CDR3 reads TGTGCCAGCAGCTTATTATCCGTAACCTATGGCTACACCTTC.

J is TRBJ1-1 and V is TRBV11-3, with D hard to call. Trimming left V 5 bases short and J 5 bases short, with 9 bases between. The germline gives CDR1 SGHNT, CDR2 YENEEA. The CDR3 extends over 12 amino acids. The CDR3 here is CASSPGGTEAFF. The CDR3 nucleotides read TGTGCCAGCAGCCCGGGTGGGACTGAAGCTTTCTTT.

CDR3 nucleotides: TGTGCCAGCAGCGTAGTCGGACTAGCGGGAGGCACAGATACGCAGTATTTT. This translates into CASSVVGLAGGTDTQYF. This chain connects TRBV7-9 to TRBJ2-3; 13 nucleotides match TRBD2. The CDR3 is 17 residues long. Trimming took 5 bases from V and 1 from J; bases not matched to a gene: 6. Germline CDR1 is SEHNR and CDR2 is FQNEAQ (reference sequence). Supplemented by reference TRBV7-9 and TRBJ2-3, the full variable domain reads DTGVSQNPRHKITKRGQNVTFRCDPISEHNRLYWYRQTLGQGPEFLTYFQNEAQLEKSRLLSDRFSAERPKGSFSTLEIQRTEQGDSAMYLCASSVVGLAGGTDTQYFGPGTRLTVL.

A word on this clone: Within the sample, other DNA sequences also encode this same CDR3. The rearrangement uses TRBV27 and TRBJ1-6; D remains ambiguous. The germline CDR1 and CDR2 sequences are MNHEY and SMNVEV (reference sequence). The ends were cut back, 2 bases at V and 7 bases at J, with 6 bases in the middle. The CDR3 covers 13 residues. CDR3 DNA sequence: TGTGCCAGCAGTTTAGGAGGGAATTCACCCCTCCACTTT. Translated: CASSLGGNSPLHF.

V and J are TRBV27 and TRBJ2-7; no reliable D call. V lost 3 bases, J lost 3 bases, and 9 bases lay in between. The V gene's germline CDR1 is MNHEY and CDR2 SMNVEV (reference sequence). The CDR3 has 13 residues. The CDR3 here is CASSLGNNYEQYF. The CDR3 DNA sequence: TGTGCCAGCAGTTTGGGGAACAACTACGAGCAGTACTTC.